The 31 T cell receptor beta chains below come from one sample, sequenced in a study of blood T cell repertoires in COVID-19. Assay used: immunoSEQ multiplex PCR; TCRdb lists only in-frame clones, some missing. The sample records about 200,000 clones, 80% to 85% being singletons. Specimen: PBMCs or T cells enriched from blood (not recorded which). All receptors come from a man aged 40-49 years who had recovered from COVID-19.

The V gene is TRBV6-6, the J gene TRBJ1-2; D uncertain. The CDR3 extends over 12 amino acids. V lost 5 bases to trimming and J lost 3 bases, with 7 bases between them. The germline gives CDR1 MNHNY, CDR2 SVGAGI (reference sequence). The CDR3 protein is CASSLGDYGYTF. The CDR3 DNA follows: TGTGCCAGCAGTCTCGGGGACTATGGCTACACCTTC.

The chain links TRBV3-1 (or the pseudogene TRBV3-2) to TRBJ1-2; TRBD1 might be the D (6 bases). Between the trimmed V and J ends, which lost 3 bases and 2 bases, there was a span of 16 bases. Germline V gives CDR1 LGHDT, CDR2 YNNKEL (reference sequence). The CDR3 loop spans 16 amino acids. The CDR3: CASSQDLTGRNYGYTF. DNA for the CDR3: TGTGCCAGCAGCCAGGACCTAACAGGGCGCAACTATGGCTACACCTTC.

The chain recombines TRBV19 with TRBJ1-5; 7 bases match TRBD1. The CDR3 runs to 15 residues. Losses at the gene ends were 5 bases for V and 0 bases for J; bases not matched to a gene: 4. Germline CDR1 is LNHDA and CDR2 is SQIVND (reference sequence). Here the CDR3 reads CASSSQGLSNQPQHF. The CDR3 nucleotides read TGTGCCAGTAGTTCACAGGGGCTTAGCAATCAGCCCCAGCATTTT.

CDR3 DNA sequence: TGTGCCAGCAGCCCACAGGCTATGAACACTGAAGCTTTCTTT. This encodes CASSPQAMNTEAFF. The chain joins TRBV7-2 to TRBJ1-1; possibly TRBD1 for D (5 bases). Germline lookup yields CDR1 SGHTA and CDR2 FQGNSA. CDR3 length: 14 amino acids. The V end lost 5 bases, the J end lost 0 bases, and 10 bases lay between the germline ends.

The CDR3 DNA sequence: TGTGCCAGCAGCGTAGCTACAGGGGGAAACACCATATATTTT. Translated, it gives CASSVATGGNTIYF. This chain uses TRBV9 with TRBJ1-3; tentative D call: TRBD1 (6 bases). V was trimmed by 0 bases and J by 4 bases, leaving 8 bases between them. The length of the CDR3 is 14 residues. Germline V gene lookup returns CDR1 SGDLS and CDR2 YYNGEE.

This clone was recorded only once. The chain joins TRBV28 to TRBJ2-7, with TRBD2 identical over 8 bases. The junction had 6 bases not matched to a gene; V was cut back by 2 bases and J by 0 bases. Per the germline V gene, CDR1 is MDHEN and CDR2 is SYDVKM. This CDR3 is 16 amino acids long. The CDR3 DNA reads as TGTGCCAGCAGTTTACTAGCGGGTTTGAGCTCCTACGAGCAGTACTTC. Its protein is CASSLLAGLSSYEQYF.

This rearrangement joins TRBV29-1 to TRBJ2-7, with TRBD1 identical over 7 bases. V was pared by 4 bases and J by 2 bases, with 5 bases of the junction left unmatched. This CDR3 is 13 amino acids long. Germline V gene sequence: CDR1 SQVTM, CDR2 ANQGSEA. The DNA of the CDR3 is TGCAGCGTTGTAACAGGGGAAACCTACGAGCAGTACTTC. This codes for CSVVTGETYEQYF.

The chain joins TRBV11-2 to TRBJ2-1, with 11 bases aligning to TRBD1. The ends lost 5 bases at V and 7 bases at J; junction bases unmatched: 16. This CDR3 has 18 residues. Germline-derived CDR1 and CDR2 are SGHAT and FQNNGV. The CDR3 loop reads CASSMLGQGANRQNEQFF. The CDR3 DNA follows: TGTGCCAGCAGCATGCTCGGACAGGGGGCCAATAGGCAGAATGAGCAGTTCTTC.

In nucleotides, the CDR3 is TGTGCCAGCAGCTTAAGACAGGGCCCCGGGGAGCTGTTTTTT. Its protein is CASSLRQGPGELFF. The rearrangement links TRBV5-4 to TRBJ2-2, with 7 nucleotides matching TRBD1. The CDR3 has 14 amino acids. The V segment lost 2 bases and the J segment 6 bases; nucleotides outside the gene matches: 4. Germline V CDR1 and CDR2: SGHNT, YYREEE (reference sequence).

CDR3 in DNA: TGTGCCAGCTCATCTTCGACAGCCGCCTCTGGAAACACCATATATTTT. Its protein product is CASSSSTAASGNTIYF. This rearrangement joins TRBV18 to TRBJ1-3, with D tentatively TRBD1 (5 bases). This CDR3 has 16 amino acids. With 5 bases removed from V and 0 bases from J, the gap between germline ends came to 14 bases. Looked up from germline, CDR1 is KGHSH and CDR2 is LQKENI.

The CDR3 sequence: CASSLSSIPTGGYGYTF. In DNA, the CDR3 is TGCGCCAGCAGCCTCTCCTCGATCCCTACAGGGGGCTATGGCTACACCTTC. The V and J genes are TRBV5-1 and TRBJ1-2, with TRBD1 matching 8 bases. The length of the CDR3 is 17 residues. Germline V gene lookup returns CDR1 SGHRS and CDR2 YFSETQ. With 4 bases clipped from V and 4 bases from J, the junction kept 15 bases outside the gene matches.

The chain joins TRBV2 to TRBJ1-1; the match to TRBD1 covers 9 bases. Trimming at V came to 6 bases and at J to 5 bases, leaving 7 bases not matched to a gene. The CDR3 has 14 amino acids. Germline V gene sequence: CDR1 SNHLY, CDR2 FYNNEI. As DNA, the CDR3 is TGTGCCAGCAGACAACCGACAGGGGGTACTGAAGCTTTCTTT. Translating gives CASRQPTGGTEAFF.

The chain employs TRBV7-8 and TRBJ2-3; TRBD2 is a possible D gene (6 bases). V lost 1 base and J lost 0, with 8 bases in between. The germline CDR1 and CDR2 sequences are SGHVS and FQNEAQ. The CDR3 spans 15 residues. The CDR3 is CASSLGGTSTDTQYF. The CDR3 coding sequence is TGTGCCAGCAGCTTAGGGGGGACTAGCACAGATACGCAGTATTTT.

The rearrangement uses TRBV3-1 (or the pseudogene TRBV3-2) and TRBJ1-2, with D maybe TRBD1 (6 bases). Germline V CDR1 and CDR2: LGHDT, YNNKEL (reference sequence). The CDR3 totals 14 residues. Trimming took 0 bases from V and 3 from J, leaving 8 bases between them. CDR3 protein: CASSQDAGDYGYTF. CDR3 bases: TGTGCCAGCAGCCAAGATGCAGGGGACTATGGCTACACCTTC.

This clone appeared once. This chain uses TRBV6-4 with TRBJ2-6; D gene ambiguous. Germline CDR1 and CDR2: MRHNA and SNTAGT. The CDR3 length is 17 residues. Trimming removed 6 bases at V and 0 bases at J, with 15 bases between. CDR3 coding DNA: TGTGCCAGCAGCCGCGACGTGGGCCACTCTGGGGCCAACGTCCTGACTTTC. Amino acids: CASSRDVGHSGANVLTF.

The chain combines TRBV10-1 with TRBJ1-2; 7 positions match TRBD1. This CDR3 is built from 16 residues. The ends lost 3 bases at V and 0 bases at J; junction bases unmatched: 7. Germline V gene lookup returns CDR1 WNHNN and CDR2 SYGVQD (reference sequence). The CDR3 reads CASSERGDRANYGYTF. In DNA, the CDR3 is TGCGCCAGCAGTGAAAGAGGGGACAGAGCTAACTATGGCTACACCTTC.

This clone was seen once. V and J are TRBV7-2 and TRBJ2-3; 13 positions match TRBD2. With V trimmed by 5 bases and J by 8 bases, 10 bases remained unmatched. Per germline, CDR1 SGHTA and CDR2 FQGNSA. This CDR3 region has 16 residues. CDR3 DNA: TGTGCCAGCAGCCCAAGGACTAGCGGGGGACAGGGTACGCAGTATTTT. This gives the protein CASSPRTSGGQGTQYF.

V gene TRBV19 combines with J gene TRBJ1-5, with 8 positions matching TRBD1. V shed 3 bases, J shed 0 bases, and the junction held 10 bases outside the gene matches. The CDR3 sequence is 18 residues long. CDR1 and CDR2 (germline): LNHDA, SQIVND (reference sequence). The CDR3 nucleotides are TGTGCCAGTAGTATCTTATTCGGGACAGGTTATAGCAATCAGCCCCAGCATTTT. Its protein is CASSILFGTGYSNQPQHF. Combining the CDR3 with reference TRBV19 and TRBJ1-5 gives the whole variable domain DGGITQSPKYLFRKEGQNVTLSCEQNLNHDAMYWYRQDPGQGLRLIYYSQIVNDFQKGDIAEGYSVSREKKESFPLTVTSAQKNPTAFYLCASSILFGTGYSNQPQHFGDGTRLSIL.

This chain links TRBV4-1 with TRBJ2-3, with D unresolved. The V end lost 4 bases, the J end lost 1 base, and 18 bases lay between the germline ends. The V gene's germline CDR1 is MGHRA and CDR2 YSYEKL. The CDR3 consists of 17 residues. This CDR3 reads CASSPSPQGRGTDTQYF. The CDR3 nucleotides read TGCGCCAGCAGCCCCAGCCCACAAGGTCGGGGCACAGATACGCAGTATTTT.

This clone was observed a handful of times. This sequence joins TRBV27 and TRBJ2-5; TRBD1 matches 10 bases. The CDR3 consists of 16 residues. CDR1 and CDR2 (germline): MNHEY, SMNVEV (reference sequence). V trimming: 6 bases; J trimming: 7 bases; junction bases outside the gene matches: 14. The chain's CDR3 is CASSRDRGVNLGTQYF. In DNA, the CDR3 is TGTGCCAGCAGCCGGGACAGGGGAGTAAATTTGGGGACCCAGTACTTC.

The DNA for the CDR3 is TGTGCCAGCGTCAGGGGGCTGACTTACAATGAGCAGTTCTTC. Protein sequence: CASVRGLTYNEQFF. This sequence joins TRBV2 and TRBJ2-1; 8 bases are shared with TRBD1. V was pared by 8 bases and J by 4 bases, with 7 bases of the junction left unmatched. Per germline, CDR1 SNHLY and CDR2 FYNNEI. The CDR3 length is 14 residues.

This chain links TRBV6-1 with TRBJ1-1; 8 bases agree with TRBD1. Trimming at V came to 5 bases and at J to 4 bases, leaving 6 bases not matched to a gene. The CDR3 runs 14 residues. Germline CDR1 reads MNHNS; CDR2 reads SASEGT. This CDR3 is CASSSTGVPTEAFF. CDR3 DNA: TGTGCCAGCAGTTCGACAGGGGTGCCCACTGAAGCTTTCTTT.

The chain has TRBV6-6 and TRBJ2-3; 9 bases fit TRBD2. This CDR3 has 17 amino acids. The junction had 10 bases not matched to a gene; V was cut back by 5 bases and J by 1 base. Germline assignment: CDR1 MNHNY and CDR2 SVGAGI (reference sequence). Written as DNA, the CDR3 is TGTGCCAGCAGTCCCTCTAAGCGGGGGGCCGGCACAGATACGCAGTATTTT. Its protein product is CASSPSKRGAGTDTQYF.

V usage is TRBV19 and J usage is TRBJ2-3, with 8 positions matching TRBD2. Germline-derived CDR1 and CDR2 are LNHDA and SQIVND (reference sequence). Trimming removed 9 bases from V and 0 bases from J; junction bases left unmatched: 11. There are 16 residues in the CDR3. This chain's CDR3 is CASSPGGAGSTDTQYF. Here the CDR3 DNA reads TGTGCCAGCTCCCCGGGGGGGGCCGGTAGCACAGATACGCAGTATTTT. The variable domain in full, with the rest retrieved from reference TRBV19 and TRBJ2-3, is DGGITQSPKYLFRKEGQNVTLSCEQNLNHDAMYWYRQDPGQGLRLIYYSQIVNDFQKGDIAEGYSVSREKKESFPLTVTSAQKNPTAFYLCASSPGGAGSTDTQYFGPGTRLTVL.

Of note for this clone: Other DNA sequences from this sample encode an identical CDR3 as well. The genes are TRBV5-4 and TRBJ2-2, with a tentative D call TRBD2 (6 bases). V was pared by 0 bases and J by 1 base, with 10 bases between. The CDR3 covers 16 residues. Germline assignment: CDR1 SGHNT and CDR2 YYREEE (reference sequence). CDR3 sequence: CASSLDPGGNTGELFF. In nucleotides, the CDR3 is TGTGCCAGCAGCTTGGACCCCGGGGGGAACACCGGGGAGCTGTTTTTT.

The chain employs TRBV10-3 and TRBJ2-7; TRBD1 aligns across 10 bases. CDR1 and CDR2 (germline): ENHRY, SYGVKD. The CDR3 totals 14 residues. With V trimmed by 5 bases and J by 6 bases, 7 bases remained unmatched. Written as DNA, the CDR3 is TGTGCCATCAGTAGTGGGACAGGGGACTCCGAGCAGTACTTC. It yields the protein CAISSGTGDSEQYF.

The chain uses TRBV5-1 and TRBJ1-1; possibly TRBD1 for D (6 bases). V was shortened by 0 bases and J by 2 bases, with 17 bases between the two germline ends. Germline assignment: CDR1 SGHRS and CDR2 YFSETQ. This CDR3 has 17 amino acids. CDR3 loop: CASSLGGRTLTNTEAFF. CDR3 DNA: TGCGCCAGCAGCTTGGGGGGGCGGACGTTGACAAACACTGAAGCTTTCTTT.

This clone has only one observation. The V call is TRBV3-1 (or the pseudogene TRBV3-2), the J call TRBJ2-3, with D maybe TRBD2 (5 bases). Germline V gene data show CDR1 as LGHDT and CDR2 as YNNKEL (reference sequence). Trimming left V 3 bases short and J 4 bases short, with 14 bases between. This CDR3 region has 15 residues. In DNA form, the CDR3 reads TGTGCCAGCAGCCAGAGATCTAGCAGTCCAGATACGCAGTATTTT. Translated: CASSQRSSSPDTQYF.

The rearrangement joins TRBV2 to TRBJ2-7; 8 bases are shared with TRBD1. V shed 5 bases and J 3 bases; nucleotides not matched to a gene: 6. The CDR3 covers 14 residues. In germline, CDR1 is SNHLY, CDR2 FYNNEI. CDR3: CASSLDRADYEQYF. The CDR3, as DNA: TGTGCCAGCAGTCTGGACAGGGCGGACTACGAGCAGTACTTC.

This clone appeared once. CDR3 nucleotide sequence: TGTGCCAGCAGCGTCCGTCGCACAGGGGTCGACGAGCAGTTCTTC. Translated, it gives CASSVRRTGVDEQFF. V usage is TRBV9 and J usage is TRBJ2-1; TRBD1 agrees at 7 bases. The length of the CDR3 is 15 residues. CDR1 is SGDLS, CDR2 YYNGEE, per germline. Trimming at V came to 2 bases and at J to 10 bases, leaving 12 bases not matched to a gene. Using reference TRBV9 and TRBJ2-1 for the parts outside the CDR3, the full variable domain is DSGVTQTPKHLITATGQRVTLRCSPRSGDLSVYWYQQSLDQGLQFLIQYYNGEERAKGNILERFSAQQFPDLHSELNLSSLELGDSALYFCASSVRRTGVDEQFFGPGTRLTVL.

The genes are TRBV19 and TRBJ1-5, with 9 nucleotides matching TRBD1. CDR3 length equals 16 residues. V shed 5 bases and J 2 bases; nucleotides not matched to a gene: 7. Germline-derived CDR1 and CDR2 are LNHDA and SQIVND (reference sequence). The CDR3 region has the DNA TGTGCCAGTAGTGGCGGACAGGGGTCGGGCAATCAGCCCCAGCATTTT. It encodes CASSGGQGSGNQPQHF. Full variable domain (missing parts from reference TRBV19 and TRBJ1-5): DGGITQSPKYLFRKEGQNVTLSCEQNLNHDAMYWYRQDPGQGLRLIYYSQIVNDFQKGDIAEGYSVSREKKESFPLTVTSAQKNPTAFYLCASSGGQGSGNQPQHFGDGTRLSIL.